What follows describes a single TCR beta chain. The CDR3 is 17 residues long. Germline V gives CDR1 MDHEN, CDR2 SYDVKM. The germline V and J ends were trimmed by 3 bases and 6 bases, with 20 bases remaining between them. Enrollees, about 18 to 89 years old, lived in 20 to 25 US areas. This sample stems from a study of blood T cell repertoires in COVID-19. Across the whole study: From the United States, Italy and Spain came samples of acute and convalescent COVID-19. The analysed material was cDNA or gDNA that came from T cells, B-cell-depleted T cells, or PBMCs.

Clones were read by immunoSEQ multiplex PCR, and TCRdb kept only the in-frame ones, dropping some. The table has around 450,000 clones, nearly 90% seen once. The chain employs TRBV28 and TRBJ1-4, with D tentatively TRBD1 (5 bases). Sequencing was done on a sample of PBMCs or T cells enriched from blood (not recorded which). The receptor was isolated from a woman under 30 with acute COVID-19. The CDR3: CASSFLFLAGGYEKLFF. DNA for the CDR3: TGTGCCAGCAGTTTTTTATTTCTGGCGGGGGGTTATGAAAAACTGTTTTTT.